This TCR beta chain was captured by sequencing in a study of cytomegalovirus exposure and HLA in healthy donors (dated by TCRdb to 2016 to 2017). Regarding the complete study: An earlier analysis of 587 of the donors reported under 300 Gb of sequence data and 90 million to 120 million unique TCR beta sequences obtained from roughly 170 million T cells. An early release covering around 630 HLA-typed donors comprised roughly 300 gigabases of sequencing data and approximately 80 million unique TCR sequences. The genetic ancestry cluster associated with self-reported Caucasian donors included roughly 84% of the approximately 400 genotyped donors. The study aimed to test whether cataloging public T cell receptors could reveal signatures of past pathogen exposure. The study profiled the T cell repertoires of more than 500 subjects by immunosequencing and related them to cytomegalovirus serostatus. A separate validation cohort of over 95 different subjects was used in addition to the 666-subject first cohort. To predict cytomegalovirus infection status, the study combined high-throughput TCR immunosequencing, statistical association of individual TCRs with disease status, and machine learning. In a later analysis, previously published TCR beta repertoires from 550 to 750 donors were re-analyzed and high-resolution HLA genotyping was added so that TCR occurrence patterns could be studied. The later analysis used no new phenotypic data to find candidate immune exposures, relying instead on TCR beta sequences and their occurrence across donors. To decide whether each TCR beta V gene segment behaved as functional or pseudogenic, an earlier analysis of some 570 of the donors relied on high-throughput TCR beta sequencing. Donor age, sex, ethnicity and CMV serostatus were collected together with the repertoire data. A later genetic analysis used genome-wide SNP genotypes for about three fifths of the 666 donors, treating that subset as a discovery cohort. All discovery cohort repertoires had been generated using a single sequencing platform. HLA typing covered class I and class II loci at four-digit resolution. The number of donors typed differed by locus, with 629-630 for A, B, C, DRB1 and DQB1, more than 500 for DQA1, 600 to 610 for DPA1, and around 430 for DPB1. Because of strong linkage in the cohort, roughly 5 DR-DQ haplotypes were treated as single units for association and clustering. On average, about 240,000 unique TCR beta nucleotide sequences were sequenced per donor among 350 to 400 genotyped donors of the cohort, with roughly 18% of those sequences being non-productive.

Concerning this clone: Its recognized antigen is unknown. Per-nucleotide qualities are absent, and no much larger clonotype sits a single base away.

Germline trimming amounts to 7 bases on V and 1 base on J, with 12 as the count of junction bases outside the gene matches. The germline V gene (reference sequence) provides CDR1 MNHEY and CDR2 SMNVEV. Including the terminal cysteine and phenylalanine, the CDR3 comprises 16 residues. Only the CDR3 portion is preserved as DNA: 48 bases, with reading frame beginning at the first base. Study-level results and caveats: In a later analysis, 16,951 TCR beta sequences were associated with specific HLA alleles at a false discovery rate of 0.05. A few of the identified cytomegalovirus-associated TCR beta chains were confirmed in vitro to be specific for cytomegalovirus antigens. Roughly 17 rarely observed V segments, including chromosome 9 orphons, were excluded from the earlier analysis of just under 600 of the donors because counts were too low. This cohort had only TCR beta chains sequenced, and the lack of alpha or paired-chain data limited which features could be detected. The presence/absence analyses assumed that sequencing depth was roughly uniform across donors, and that assumption may not be true. Linkage disequilibrium might explain the correlated functional status among segregating V segments, but an unknown experimental factor could not be excluded. The authors suggested that the approach could potentially be generalized to other disease states and immunological phenotypes. Some IMGT-functional V segments, including TRBV6-2 and TRBV6-3, could not be told apart with the 87-base-pair reads, so those segments were excluded. Immune exposure information for the cohort was limited to CMV serostatus. In an earlier analysis of fewer than 700 of the donors, most TCR beta V segments appeared in productive rearrangements about 87% or about 30% of the time, broadly matching IMGT annotations. According to a later analysis, TCR association rates differed among HLA loci, with DRB1 alleles showing the most associated TCRs and HLA-C alleles showing the fewest. Several of the top co-occurrence clusters appeared to be linked to parvovirus B19, influenza, CMV and Epstein-Barr virus, according to a later analysis. Across donors, most TCR sequences were observed very rarely, whereas some public TCRs were present in many individuals. Because HLA typing was unavailable for some donors at each locus, only the typed subset was used in association tests. A later genetic analysis associated a missense DCLRE1C variant with V-gene and J-gene trimming of TCR beta chains, and an independent cohort replicated the association. According to a later genetic analysis, donors in an Asian-associated ancestry cluster had fewer N-insertions in productive TCRs than the approximately 710-donor mean. In the study, 150 to 200 TCR beta chains were listed as associated with cytomegalovirus. A group of highly shared sequence variants was considered likely to be a technical artifact of the sequencing pipeline. Strong co-occurrence of HLA alleles, especially DR and DQ, made assigning TCR associations to individual alleles difficult. According to a later analysis, most CMV-associated TCR beta chains appeared to be HLA-restricted, and the HLA associations seemed to be driven largely by CMV exposure. A later analysis found that HLA-associated TCR beta chains were more clonally expanded and had lower generation probabilities than equally common non-associated chains. The classifier was reported to diagnose cytomegalovirus status with high specificity and sensitivity in both the original cohort and the validation cohort. A further reported finding was that TCR beta sequences accurately predicted the HLA-A and HLA-B alleles for most subjects in the first cohort.

Receptor libraries were prepared by the immunoSEQ multiplex PCR assay. The multiplex PCR relied on a mix of 60 forward primers for TCR Vbeta segments and 13 reverse primers for TCR Jbeta segments. Amplification of the CDR3 region of rearranged TCR beta genes was performed with a multiplex PCR assay on genomic DNA. The Illumina HiSeq System was used to sequence the amplified TCR beta libraries as 87-base-pair reads. Regarding the original processing steps: A later analysis counted about 80 million unique TCR beta chains across the approximately 700 repertoires, and roughly 9.9 million of these chains were shared by at least two donors. A nearest-neighbor algorithm error-corrected the raw reads and collapsed the reads into unique sequences, merging closely related sequences to remove PCR and sequencing errors. CDR3 sequences were aligned to IMGT reference sequences to assign V, D and J gene segments. For a sequence to be retained, at least a six-nucleotide match to both a V gene segment and a J gene segment was required. A rearrangement counted as productive if the CDR3 had no stop codons and remained in frame with V and J, and every other rearrangement counted as non-productive. CDR3 was defined by IMGT convention, running from the second conserved V-encoded cysteine to the conserved J-encoded phenylalanine. The earlier analysis of about 530 of the donors excluded any sequence lacking an unambiguous match to a single V gene segment. An earlier analysis of approximately 590 of the donors classified V segments as functional when productive rearrangements were above 56.7% and as segregating when the standard deviation between donors was above 5%. To diagnose cytomegalovirus status from the catalog of TCR beta chain sequences, a statistical classification framework was built. A later analysis assigned V and J genes by comparing TCR nucleotide sequences with IMGT/GENE-DB human TR gene sequences. The TCRdist pipeline was used in a later analysis to assign CDR3 sequences and most-parsimonious VDJ recombination scenarios. In a later analysis, each TCR beta chain was defined by its CDR3 amino acid sequence together with its V-gene family, and reads lacking a unique V-gene family were excluded. In a later analysis, nearly 600 highly shared, low-generation-probability nucleotide sequences were removed to address suspected cross-contamination and a sequencing artifact. In a later analysis, a clonal expansion index was calculated for each public chain from normalized within-repertoire ranks of inferred template counts. In a later analysis, generation probabilities were computed with a VDJ recombination model fitted to out-of-frame rearrangements, and the resulting probabilities were checked against IGoR. In a later analysis, TCR-TCR, TCR-HLA and TCR-CMV co-occurrence was scored with hypergeometric tests, and a repertoire-size bias correction was applied to TCR pairs. In a later analysis, false discovery rates were estimated by permuting HLA or CMV assignments 20 times. A later analysis grouped co-occurring TCRs with DBSCAN, adding TCRdist sequence similarity when clustering within HLA-allele-positive subsets. Co-occurrence clustering excluded repertoires with fewer than 30,000 or more than 120,000 public chains, plus five with anomalous nucleotide sharing. Held by TCRdb, this immuneACCESS table contains in-frame sequences only and omits some clones. Under half of the omission traces to an unresolved V gene where checked; the cause of the rest is unknown. The DNA was the basis for D and trimming; V, J and clone size are from that table. This sample lists around 210,000 clones; roughly 80% were detected once. About 2.7% of the sample is held by the ten biggest clonotypes.

The cohort comprised 670 or so healthy bone marrow donors. At the time of sampling, all cohort members were nominally healthy, though unrecorded immune exposures were likely present. The donor was CMV seronegative and belonged to the group of 350 to 400 seronegative cohort members. A peripheral blood sample was collected from each donor, and TCR beta sequencing was performed on peripheral blood mononuclear cells. Genomic DNA extraction from the blood cell samples was performed with the Qiagen DNeasy Blood Extraction Kit. In this chain, TRBV27 is recombined with TRBJ2-7; 8 bases in the middle match TRBD1. The receptor comes from a woman aged 25 to 45 in good health and CMV-seronegative. Sequencing was carried out using PBMCs. CDR3 protein: CASTIRTGPRSYEQYF. The DNA sequence reads TGTGCCAGCACCATACGGACAGGGCCCCGTTCCTACGAGCAGTACTTC.